The next 5 T cell receptor beta chains were all read from a single sample in a study of blood T cell repertoires in COVID-19. The data were produced by immunoSEQ multiplex PCR, yet TCRdb's version contains in-frame clones alone and is incomplete. The sample contains 290,000 or so clones, around nine tenths of which appear only once. Sample: PBMCs or T cells enriched from blood (not recorded which). All receptors derive from a woman aged 18-29 years who had recovered from COVID-19.

This clone was found once. The rearrangement links TRBV3-1 (or the pseudogene TRBV3-2) to TRBJ1-3; D is undetermined. Germline values: CDR1 LGHDT, CDR2 YNNKEL (reference sequence). Trimming removed 0 bases at V and 0 bases at J, with 6 bases between. The CDR3 loop spans 15 amino acids. The CDR3 loop reads CASSQDPFSGNTIYF. The DNA of the CDR3 is TGTGCCAGCAGCCAAGATCCTTTCTCTGGAAACACCATATATTTT.

The chain employs TRBV3-1 (or the pseudogene TRBV3-2) and TRBJ2-3, with a weak D call TRBD1 (5 bases). This CDR3 has 20 amino acids. Germline V gene data show CDR1 as LGHDT and CDR2 as YNNKEL (reference sequence). The germline V and J ends were trimmed by 4 bases and 2 bases, with 28 bases remaining between them. The CDR3 DNA follows: TGTGCCAGCAGCCCACTAATTTACAGGCAAGGGGCAGCCGACACAGATACGCAGTATTTT. Its translation: CASSPLIYRQGAADTDTQYF.

This chain uses TRBV7-2 with TRBJ2-3, with D possibly being TRBD2 (6 bases). V dropped 6 bases and J dropped 2 bases, with 15 bases sitting between them. Germline V gene sequence: CDR1 SGHTA, CDR2 FQGNSA. The CDR3 is 15 amino acids. CDR3 residues: CASRLGTFFTDTQYF. The CDR3 nucleotides are TGTGCCAGCAGACTCGGGACTTTTTTCACAGATACGCAGTATTTT. The entire variable domain, with the rest obtained from reference TRBV7-2 and TRBJ2-3, is as follows: GAGVSQSPSNKVTEKGKDVELRCDPISGHTALYWYRQSLGQGLEFLIYFQGNSAPDKSGLPSDRFSAERTGGSVSTLTIQRTQQEDSAVYLCASRLGTFFTDTQYFGPGTRLTVL.

This chain joins TRBV9 and TRBJ2-1; possible D gene TRBD2, 5 bases. This CDR3 is 16 amino acids long. Trimming took off 4 bases at V and 0 bases at J, with 14 bases between the two ends. Germline V gene data show CDR1 as SGDLS and CDR2 as YYNGEE. The CDR3 DNA sequence: TGTGCCAGCAGCCCGTCCTCTAGCAGCTCCTACAATGAGCAGTTCTTC. Its translation: CASSPSSSSSYNEQFF.

The genes are TRBV5-1 and TRBJ2-3, with TRBD2 as a possible D gene (7 bases). CDR3 length: 16 amino acids. Between the trimmed V and J ends, which lost 0 bases and 2 bases, there was a span of 13 bases. Germline V gene lookup returns CDR1 SGHRS and CDR2 YFSETQ. The DNA of the CDR3 is TGCGCCAGCAGCTTGGAGCGGGACACTTACACAGATACGCAGTATTTT. Translating gives CASSLERDTYTDTQYF.